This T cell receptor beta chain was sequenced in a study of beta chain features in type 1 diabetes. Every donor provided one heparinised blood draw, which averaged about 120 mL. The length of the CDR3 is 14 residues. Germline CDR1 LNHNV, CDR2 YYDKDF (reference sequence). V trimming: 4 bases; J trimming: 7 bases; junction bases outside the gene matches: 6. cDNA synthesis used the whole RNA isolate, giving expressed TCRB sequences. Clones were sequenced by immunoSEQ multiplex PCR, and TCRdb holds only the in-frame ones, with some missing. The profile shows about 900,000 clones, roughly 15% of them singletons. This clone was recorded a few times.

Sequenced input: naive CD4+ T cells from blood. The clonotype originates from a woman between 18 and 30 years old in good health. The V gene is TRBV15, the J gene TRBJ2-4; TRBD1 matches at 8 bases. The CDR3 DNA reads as TGTGCCACCAGCAAAATGACAGGGGACAACATTCAGTACTTC. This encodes CATSKMTGDNIQYF.